Each of the 5 T cell receptor beta chains below was sequenced from the same sample in a study of T cells in Graves' hyperthyroidism and ophthalmopathy. Amplification of TCR beta CDR3 regions was performed using RNA transcripts as template. The HTBI primer set served for first-round RT-PCR of the TCR CDR3. TCRdb called the multiplex PCR reads again in MiXCR, with one record for every CDR3 protein. Of roughly 420,000 distinct CDR3 sequences listed, roughly 14% are singletons. Material for sequencing was blood. These receptors were taken from a woman between 18 and 29 years old with Graves' hyperthyroidism.

This clonotype was detected many times. The rearrangement joins TRBV29-1 to TRBJ2-3; 8 bases map to TRBD2. CDR1 is SQVTM and CDR2 is ANQGSEA in the germline V gene. CDR3 length: 14 residues. V trimming: 4 bases; J trimming: 4 bases; junction bases outside the gene matches: 7. CDR3 DNA: TGCAGCGTTGCGCTAGCGGGTACCCCAGATACGCAGTATTTT. Residues: CSVALAGTPDTQYF.

This chain uses TRBV7-8 with TRBJ2-4, with a weak D call TRBD1 (6 bases). The CDR3 spans 19 residues. CDR1 is SGHVS and CDR2 is FQNEAQ in the germline V gene. V shed 3 bases and J shed 2 bases, with 23 bases lying between them. CDR3 protein: CASSFVVTLGTLPKNIQYF. CDR3 DNA sequence: TGTGCCAGCAGCTTTGTCGTCACCCTTGGGACACTGCCCAAAAACATTCAGTACTTC.

This clonotype was observed many times. This sequence joins TRBV18 and TRBJ1-2; D is uncertain. The CDR3 extends over 15 amino acids. Germline loops: CDR1 KGHSH, CDR2 LQKENI. Between the trimmed V and J ends, which lost 0 bases and 8 bases, there was a span of 16 bases. The DNA of the CDR3 is TGTGCCAGCTCACCACCTTCTCAAGGCGGCGAGGGCTACACCTTC. It encodes CASSPPSQGGEGYTF. The entire variable domain, with the rest obtained from reference TRBV18 and TRBJ1-2, is as follows: NAGVMQNPRHLVRRRGQEARLRCSPMKGHSHVYWYRQLPEEGLKFMVYLQKENIIDESGMPKERFSAEFPKEGPSILRIQQVVRGDSAAYFCASSPPSQGGEGYTFGSGTRLTVV.

This clonotype was found many times. This chain uses TRBV11-2 with TRBJ2-3; 9 bases are a match to TRBD2. The length of the CDR3 is 18 residues. Germline CDR1 SGHAT, CDR2 FQNNGV. J was trimmed by 2 bases and V by 5 bases; bases with no gene match: 14. The CDR3 bases are TGTGCCAGCAGCCCGATTACCCTCCGACTAGCGGTCACAGATACGCAGTATTTT. Protein sequence: CASSPITLRLAVTDTQYF.

This clonotype showed up many times. The genes are TRBV2 and TRBJ2-3; a weak D match, TRBD2 (5 bases). The V end was cut by 5 bases, the J end by 7 bases, with 16 bases between. The germline gives CDR1 SNHLY, CDR2 FYNNEI. This CDR3 is 14 amino acids long. The CDR3 region has the DNA TGTGCCAGCAGTTTACACGGGGAAGGGTATACGCAGTATTTT. Translation: CASSLHGEGYTQYF.